The clone carrying this T cell receptor (beta chain) has just a few counts. This record comes from a study of shared T cell receptors in the human thymus. The table came from immunoSEQ multiplex PCR; TCRdb's copy has only in-frame clones and leaves some out. The repertoire holds some 700,000 clones, over 75% seen once, with around 0.01% in the top ten. Trimming took 5 bases from V and 12 from J, leaving 20 bases between them. Germline V gene lookup returns CDR1 MNHEY and CDR2 SVGAGI. This CDR3 contains 14 residues. The same data also contributed to another study, on human thymus T cells. That study reports: The source of the thymus tissue was resections taken during corrective heart surgery. Related research has reported that thymic repertoires overlap highly among unrelated individuals.

Sequenced material: thymocytes. The sequence was collected from a boy younger than two with a congenital heart defect. This sequence joins TRBV6-5 and TRBJ2-1, with D possibly matching TRBD2 (6 bases). The chain's CDR3 is CASSTRDWGVGQFF. CDR3 coding DNA: TGTGCCAGCAGTACCCGAGACTGGGGGGTTGGGCAGTTCTTC.